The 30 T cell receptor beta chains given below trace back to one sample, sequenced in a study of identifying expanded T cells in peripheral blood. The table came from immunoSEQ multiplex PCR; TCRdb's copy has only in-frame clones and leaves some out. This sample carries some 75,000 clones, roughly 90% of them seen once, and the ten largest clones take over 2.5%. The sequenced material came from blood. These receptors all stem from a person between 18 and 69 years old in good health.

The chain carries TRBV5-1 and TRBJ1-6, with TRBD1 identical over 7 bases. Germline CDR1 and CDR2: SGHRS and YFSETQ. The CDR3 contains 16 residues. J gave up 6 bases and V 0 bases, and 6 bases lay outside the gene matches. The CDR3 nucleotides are TGCGCCAGCAGCTTGGATATAGACAGGGTTAATTCACCCCTCCACTTT. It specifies CASSLDIDRVNSPLHF.

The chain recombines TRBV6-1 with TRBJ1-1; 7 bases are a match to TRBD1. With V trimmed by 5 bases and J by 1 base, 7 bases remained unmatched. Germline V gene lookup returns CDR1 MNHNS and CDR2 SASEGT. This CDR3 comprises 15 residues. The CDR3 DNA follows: TGTGCCAGCAGTTTCACAGGGGTCCAGAACACTGAAGCTTTCTTT. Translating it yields CASSFTGVQNTEAFF.

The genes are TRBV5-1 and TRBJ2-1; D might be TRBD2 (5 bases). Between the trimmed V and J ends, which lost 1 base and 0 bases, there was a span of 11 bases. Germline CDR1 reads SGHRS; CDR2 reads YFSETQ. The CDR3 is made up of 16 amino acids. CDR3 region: CASSLRSADSYNEQFF. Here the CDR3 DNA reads TGCGCCAGCAGCTTGCGGTCAGCGGACTCCTACAATGAGCAGTTCTTC. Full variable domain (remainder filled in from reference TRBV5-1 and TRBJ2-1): KAGVTQTPRYLIKTRGQQVTLSCSPISGHRSVSWYQQTPGQGLQFLFEYFSETQRNKGNFPGRFSGRQFSNSRSEMNVSTLELGDSALYLCASSLRSADSYNEQFFGPGTRLTVL.

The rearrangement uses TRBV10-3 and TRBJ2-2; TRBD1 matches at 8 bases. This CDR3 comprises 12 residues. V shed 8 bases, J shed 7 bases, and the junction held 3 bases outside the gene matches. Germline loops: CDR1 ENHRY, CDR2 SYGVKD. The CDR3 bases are TGTGCCATCGCAGGGGGCGGCGGGGAGCTGTTTTTT. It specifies CAIAGGGGELFF.

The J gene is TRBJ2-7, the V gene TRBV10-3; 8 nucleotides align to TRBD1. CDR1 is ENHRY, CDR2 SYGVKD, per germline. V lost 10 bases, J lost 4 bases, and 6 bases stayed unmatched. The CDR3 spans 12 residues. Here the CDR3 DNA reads TGTGCCACCGGGACAGGAGATTACGAGCAGTACTTC. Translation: CATGTGDYEQYF.

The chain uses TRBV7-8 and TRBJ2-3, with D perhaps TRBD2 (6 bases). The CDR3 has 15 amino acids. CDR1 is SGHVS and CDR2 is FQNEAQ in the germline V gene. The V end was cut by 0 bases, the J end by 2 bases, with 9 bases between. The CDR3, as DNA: TGTGCCAGCAGCTTAGCACGGGGGTACACAGATACGCAGTATTTT. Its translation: CASSLARGYTDTQYF.

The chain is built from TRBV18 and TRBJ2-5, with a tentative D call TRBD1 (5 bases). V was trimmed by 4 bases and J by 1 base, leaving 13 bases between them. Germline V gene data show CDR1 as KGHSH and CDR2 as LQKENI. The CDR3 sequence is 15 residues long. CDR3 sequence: CASSLLPDSQETQYF. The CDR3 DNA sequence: TGTGCCAGCTCACTACTACCCGACAGCCAAGAGACCCAGTACTTC.

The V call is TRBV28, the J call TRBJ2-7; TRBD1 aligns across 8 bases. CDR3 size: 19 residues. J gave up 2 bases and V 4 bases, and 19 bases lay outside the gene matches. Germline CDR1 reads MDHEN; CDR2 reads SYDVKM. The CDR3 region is CASSSDKLFGDRSTYEQYF. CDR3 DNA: TGTGCCAGCAGTTCCGATAAATTATTTGGGGACAGGAGCACCTACGAGCAGTACTTC.

The CDR3 DNA reads as TGTGCCAGCACTGCGGGACTAGCGGGCTACAATGAGCAGTTCTTC. Translation gives CASTAGLAGYNEQFF. The chain uses TRBV6-5 and TRBJ2-1; 12 bases align to TRBD2. The CDR3 runs 15 residues. Trimming took 7 bases from V and 3 from J; bases not matched to a gene: 4. CDR1 is MNHEY and CDR2 is SVGAGI in the germline V gene.

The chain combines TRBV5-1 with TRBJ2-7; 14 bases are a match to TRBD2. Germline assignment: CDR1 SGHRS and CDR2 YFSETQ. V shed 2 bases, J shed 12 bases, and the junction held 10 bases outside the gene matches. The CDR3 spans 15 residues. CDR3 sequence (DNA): TGCGCCAGCAGCTTCGGACTAGCGGGGGGCCCGGAACGGTACTTC. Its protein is CASSFGLAGGPERYF.

The chain's CDR3 is CASSLESGTDTQYF. CDR3 coding DNA: TGCGCCAGCAGCTTGGAGAGCGGGACAGATACGCAGTATTTT. The V gene is TRBV5-1, the J gene TRBJ2-3, with D possibly TRBD2 on 6 matching bases. The CDR3 runs 14 residues. In germline, CDR1 is SGHRS, CDR2 YFSETQ. The germline V and J ends were trimmed by 0 bases and 3 bases, with 8 bases remaining between them. The entire variable domain, with the rest obtained from reference TRBV5-1 and TRBJ2-3, is as follows: KAGVTQTPRYLIKTRGQQVTLSCSPISGHRSVSWYQQTPGQGLQFLFEYFSETQRNKGNFPGRFSGRQFSNSRSEMNVSTLELGDSALYLCASSLESGTDTQYFGPGTRLTVL.

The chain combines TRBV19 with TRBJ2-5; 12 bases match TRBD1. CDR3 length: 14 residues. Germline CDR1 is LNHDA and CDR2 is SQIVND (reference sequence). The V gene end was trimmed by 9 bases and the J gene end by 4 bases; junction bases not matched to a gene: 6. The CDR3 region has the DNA TGTGCCAGCAAAGGGACAGGGGGCAGAGAGACCCAGTACTTC. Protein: CASKGTGGRETQYF.

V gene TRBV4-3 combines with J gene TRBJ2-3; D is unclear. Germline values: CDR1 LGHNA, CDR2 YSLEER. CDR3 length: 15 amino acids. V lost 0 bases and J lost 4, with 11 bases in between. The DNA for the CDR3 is TGCGCCAGCAGCCAAGATCGGCAGGTAGCAGATACGCAGTATTTT. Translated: CASSQDRQVADTQYF.

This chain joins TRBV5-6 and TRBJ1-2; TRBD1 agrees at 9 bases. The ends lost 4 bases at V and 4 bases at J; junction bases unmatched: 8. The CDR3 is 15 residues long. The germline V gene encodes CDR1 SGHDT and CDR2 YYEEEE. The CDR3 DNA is TGTGCCAGCAGCGAACCGGGACAGGGACCCTATGGCTACACCTTC. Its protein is CASSEPGQGPYGYTF.

The CDR3 is CASSQAPVGSGANVLTF. The CDR3 coding sequence is TGTGCCAGCAGCCAGGCACCGGTGGGCTCCGGGGCCAACGTCCTGACTTTC. This chain uses TRBV7-2 with TRBJ2-6; D gene uncertain. The germline V and J ends were trimmed by 5 bases and 4 bases, with 18 bases remaining between them. This CDR3 comprises 17 residues. Germline V gene lookup returns CDR1 SGHTA and CDR2 FQGNSA.

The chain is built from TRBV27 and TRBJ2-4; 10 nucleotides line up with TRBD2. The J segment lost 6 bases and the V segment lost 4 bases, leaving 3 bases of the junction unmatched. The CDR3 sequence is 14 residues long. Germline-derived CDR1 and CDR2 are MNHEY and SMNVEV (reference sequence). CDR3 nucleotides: TGTGCCAGCAGTTGGACTAGCGGAGTAAACATTCAGTACTTC. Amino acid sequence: CASSWTSGVNIQYF.

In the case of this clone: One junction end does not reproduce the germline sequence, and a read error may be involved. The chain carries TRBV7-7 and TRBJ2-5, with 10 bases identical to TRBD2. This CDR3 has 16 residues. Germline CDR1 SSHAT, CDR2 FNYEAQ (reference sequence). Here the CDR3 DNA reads TGTGCTAGCAGTCCAGGGGTTGGGACTAGCGTAGAGACCCAGTACTTC. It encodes CASSPGVGTSVETQYF. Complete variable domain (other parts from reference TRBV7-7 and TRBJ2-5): GAGVSQSPRYKVTKRGQDVTLRCDPISSHATLYWYQQALGQGPEFLTYFNYEAQPDKSGLPSDRFSAERPEGSISTLTIQRTEQRDSAMYRCASSPGVGTSVETQYFGPGTRLLVL.

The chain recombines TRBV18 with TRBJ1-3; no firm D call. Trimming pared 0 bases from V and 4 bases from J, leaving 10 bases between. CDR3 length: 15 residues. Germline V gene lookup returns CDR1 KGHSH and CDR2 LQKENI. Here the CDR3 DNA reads TGTGCCAGCTCACCACCGGTAGGGCCCGGAAACACCATATATTTT. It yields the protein CASSPPVGPGNTIYF.

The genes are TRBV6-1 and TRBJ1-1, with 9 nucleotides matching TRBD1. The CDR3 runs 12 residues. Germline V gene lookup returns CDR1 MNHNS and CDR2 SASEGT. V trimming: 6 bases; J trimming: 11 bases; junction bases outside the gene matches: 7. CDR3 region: CASRGVGQGAFF. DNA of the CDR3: TGTGCCAGCAGGGGGGTAGGACAGGGGGCTTTCTTT.

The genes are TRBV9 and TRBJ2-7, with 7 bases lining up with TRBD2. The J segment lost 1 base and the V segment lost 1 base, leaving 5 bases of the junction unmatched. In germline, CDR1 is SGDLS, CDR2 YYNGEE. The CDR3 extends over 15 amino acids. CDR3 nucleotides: TGTGCCAGCAGCGTAAGTAGCGGGCCATCCTACGAGCAGTACTTC. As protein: CASSVSSGPSYEQYF.

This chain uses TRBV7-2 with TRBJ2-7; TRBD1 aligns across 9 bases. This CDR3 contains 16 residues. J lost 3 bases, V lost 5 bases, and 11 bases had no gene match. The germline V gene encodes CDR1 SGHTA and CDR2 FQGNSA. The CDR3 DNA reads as TGTGCCAGCAGCCCGGGGGGTCGGACAGGGGACTACGAGCAGTACTTC. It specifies CASSPGGRTGDYEQYF. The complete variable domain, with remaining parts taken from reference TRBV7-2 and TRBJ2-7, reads GAGVSQSPSNKVTEKGKDVELRCDPISGHTALYWYRQSLGQGLEFLIYFQGNSAPDKSGLPSDRFSAERTGGSVSTLTIQRTQQEDSAVYLCASSPGGRTGDYEQYFGPGTRLTVT.

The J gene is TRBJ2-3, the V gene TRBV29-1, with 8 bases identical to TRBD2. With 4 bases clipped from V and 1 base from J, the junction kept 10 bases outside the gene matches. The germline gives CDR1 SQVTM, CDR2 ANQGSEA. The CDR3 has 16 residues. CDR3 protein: CSVADWTSWGTDTQYF. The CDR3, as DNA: TGCAGCGTTGCCGACTGGACTAGCTGGGGCACAGATACGCAGTATTTT.

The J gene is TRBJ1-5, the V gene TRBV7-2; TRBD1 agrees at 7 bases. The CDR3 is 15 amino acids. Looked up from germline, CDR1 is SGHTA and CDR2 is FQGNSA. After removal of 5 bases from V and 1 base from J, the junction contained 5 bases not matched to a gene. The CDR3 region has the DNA TGTGCCAGCAGCGACAGGGTCGGGAGCAATCAGCCCCAGCATTTT. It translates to CASSDRVGSNQPQHF.

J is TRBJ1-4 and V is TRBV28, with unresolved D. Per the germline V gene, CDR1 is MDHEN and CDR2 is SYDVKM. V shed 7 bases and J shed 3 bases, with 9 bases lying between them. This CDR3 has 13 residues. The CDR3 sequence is CASKQPSNEKLFF. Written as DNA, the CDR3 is TGTGCCAGCAAACAGCCTTCTAATGAAAAACTGTTTTTT.

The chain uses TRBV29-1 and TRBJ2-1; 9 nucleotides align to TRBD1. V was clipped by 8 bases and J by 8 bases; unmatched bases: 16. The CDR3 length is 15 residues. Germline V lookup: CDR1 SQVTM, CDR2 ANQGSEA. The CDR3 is CSLSRLGQGTDEQFF. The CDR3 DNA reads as TGCAGCCTGAGTCGTCTTGGACAGGGGACGGATGAGCAGTTCTTC.

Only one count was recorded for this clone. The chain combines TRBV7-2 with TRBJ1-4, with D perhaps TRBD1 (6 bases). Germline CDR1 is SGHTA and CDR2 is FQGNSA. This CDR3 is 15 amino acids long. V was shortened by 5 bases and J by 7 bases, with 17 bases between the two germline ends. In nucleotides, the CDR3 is TGTGCCAGCAGCGTACAGTCGGGGGGCGTTGAAAAACTGTTTTTT. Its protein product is CASSVQSGGVEKLFF. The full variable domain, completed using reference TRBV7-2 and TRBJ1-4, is GAGVSQSPSNKVTEKGKDVELRCDPISGHTALYWYRQSLGQGLEFLIYFQGNSAPDKSGLPSDRFSAERTGGSVSTLTIQRTQQEDSAVYLCASSVQSGGVEKLFFGSGTQLSVL.

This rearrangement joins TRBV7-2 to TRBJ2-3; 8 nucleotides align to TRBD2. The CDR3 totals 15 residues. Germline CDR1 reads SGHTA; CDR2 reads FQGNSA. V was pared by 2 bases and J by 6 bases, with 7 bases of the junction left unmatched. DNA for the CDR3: TGTGCCAGCAGCTTATACGGGGGGGCCGTGGATACGCAGTATTTT. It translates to CASSLYGGAVDTQYF.

CDR3 in DNA: TGTGCCAGTAGTCGGGCTGAGGGGGCGAATGGCTACACCTTC. This translates into CASSRAEGANGYTF. The V gene is TRBV19, the J gene TRBJ1-2, with 7 bases fitting TRBD1. With V trimmed by 5 bases and J by 6 bases, 9 bases remained unmatched. This CDR3 has 14 amino acids. CDR1 and CDR2 from the germline V gene are LNHDA and SQIVND (reference sequence).

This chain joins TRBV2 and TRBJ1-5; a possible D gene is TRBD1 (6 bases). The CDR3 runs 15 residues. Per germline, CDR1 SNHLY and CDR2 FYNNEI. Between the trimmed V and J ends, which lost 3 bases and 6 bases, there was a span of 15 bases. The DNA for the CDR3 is TGTGCCAGCAGTGACGGTACAGGGAACGGTCAGCCCCAGCATTTT. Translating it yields CASSDGTGNGQPQHF.

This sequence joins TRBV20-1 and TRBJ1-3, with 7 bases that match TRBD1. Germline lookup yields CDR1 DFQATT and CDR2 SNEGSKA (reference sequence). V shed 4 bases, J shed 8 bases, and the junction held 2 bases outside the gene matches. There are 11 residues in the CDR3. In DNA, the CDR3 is TGCAGTGCTAACCAGGGGGACACCATATATTTT. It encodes CSANQGDTIYF.